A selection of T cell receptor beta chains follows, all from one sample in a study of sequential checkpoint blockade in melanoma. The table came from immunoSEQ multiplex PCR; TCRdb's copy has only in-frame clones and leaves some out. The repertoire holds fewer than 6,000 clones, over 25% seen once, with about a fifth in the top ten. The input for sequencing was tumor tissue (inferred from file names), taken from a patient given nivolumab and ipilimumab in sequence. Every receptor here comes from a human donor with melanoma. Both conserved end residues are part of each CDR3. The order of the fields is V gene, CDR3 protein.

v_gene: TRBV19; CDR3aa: CASTTSGGYNEQFF
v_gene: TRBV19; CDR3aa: CASSQREESDTQYF
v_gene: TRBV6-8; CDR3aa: CASSDSRTGTNYGYTF
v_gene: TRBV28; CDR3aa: CASSRTGTSTGELFF
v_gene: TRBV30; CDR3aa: CALTRDPIAKNIQYF
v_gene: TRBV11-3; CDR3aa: CASSPRRNMNTEAFF
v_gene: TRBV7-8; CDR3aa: CASSLALGDEQYF
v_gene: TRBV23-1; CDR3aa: CASSFRGVDIQYF
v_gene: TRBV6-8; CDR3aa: CASSYSGLAERGSYNEQFF
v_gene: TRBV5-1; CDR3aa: CASSLGQVGDYGYTF
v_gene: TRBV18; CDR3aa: CASQGQGDSPLHF
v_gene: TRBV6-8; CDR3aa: CASSSGTGVGKLFF
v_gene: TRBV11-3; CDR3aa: CASSTGQGSTEAFF
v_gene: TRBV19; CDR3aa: CASSIPRQNEKLFF
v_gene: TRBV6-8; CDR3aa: CAISGTSDTEAFF
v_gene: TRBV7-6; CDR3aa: CASSLGRTGWDTQYF
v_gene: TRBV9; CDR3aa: CASSPGSSGLHNEQFF
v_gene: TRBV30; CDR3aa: CAWGQEDQPQHF
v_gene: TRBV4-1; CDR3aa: CASSQGTGFYEQYF
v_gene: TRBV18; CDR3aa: CASSPQPTRQETQYF
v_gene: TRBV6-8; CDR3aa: CASRSGTTDEQYF
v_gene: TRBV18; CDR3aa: CASSPDSTDTQYF
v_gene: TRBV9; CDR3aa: CASSVLGEGPYGYTF
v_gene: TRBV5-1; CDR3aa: CASSWGYGRVDTEAFF